This is a list of T cell receptor beta chains from one sample in a study of beta chain features in type 1 diabetes. TCRdb's copy holds only in-frame clones and misses some; the assay was immunoSEQ multiplex PCR. The sample shows 550,000 to 850,000 clones, roughly 12% of them seen only once. Material for sequencing was naive CD4+ T cells from blood. All receptors come from a man between 18 and 29 years old with type 1 diabetes. The CDR3 runs from the conserved cysteine through the conserved F or W. D genes are given only for firm matches.

d_call,v_call,j_call,cdr3_aa
.,TRBV28,TRBJ2-1,CATLARSYNEQFF
TRBD2,TRBV5-1,TRBJ2-3,CASSPTLAGPTDTQYF
TRBD1,TRBV10-3,TRBJ1-2,CAISGRWTGGAVHYGYTF
.,TRBV6-5,TRBJ2-7,CASSYSGFYEQYF
.,TRBV5-1,TRBJ2-3,CASKKAERDTQYF
TRBD1,TRBV7-9,TRBJ1-4,CASRRRDSGEKLFF
.,TRBV5-1,TRBJ2-5,CASSLGPGRETQYF
.,TRBV7-9,TRBJ1-2,CASSPGGDGVNYGYTF
TRBD1,TRBV2,TRBJ1-2,CASKGTDLRYGYTF
.,TRBV30,TRBJ1-4,CAWRTATNEKLFF
TRBD1,TRBV6-6,TRBJ1-1,CASKVQGATEAFF
.,TRBV25-1,TRBJ2-7,CASSQGPYEQYF
TRBD2,TRBV11-2,TRBJ2-1,CASSLSEGTSRGYEQFF
.,TRBV2,TRBJ1-6,CATRTASPLHF
.,TRBV7-6,TRBJ2-5,CASSLADRPRQETQYF
.,TRBV7-2,TRBJ2-1,CASSLEGRVAGEQFF
TRBD1,TRBV18,TRBJ1-5,CASSPGTGNSNQPQHF
TRBD2,TRBV13,TRBJ2-3,CASSLGGGHTDTQYF
TRBD1,TRBV30,TRBJ1-4,CASTRGLPNEKLFF
TRBD2,TRBV25-1,TRBJ2-2,CASSESGANTGELFF
.,TRBV9,TRBJ2-2,CASSVVYTGELFF
.,TRBV5-1,TRBJ2-5,CASRPPGTDQETQYF
.,TRBV29-1,TRBJ1-6,CSARVSDYNSPLHF
.,TRBV7-9,TRBJ1-1,CASSVTANTEAFF
TRBD1,TRBV7-8,TRBJ1-1,CASHPSAGGQDTEAFF
.,TRBV7-9,TRBJ2-2,CASSSPGLYTGELFF
.,TRBV7-2,TRBJ2-7,CASSTGRGFRRYEQYF
TRBD2,TRBV7-9,TRBJ2-5,CASSLASGTPQETQYF
.,TRBV9,TRBJ2-1,CASSPPVGPTYNEQFF
.,TRBV11-3,TRBJ1-6,CASSFETRNSPLHF
.,TRBV7-2,TRBJ1-1,CASSLDRVNTEAFF
.,TRBV15,TRBJ1-5,CATSRVSGKGGQPQHF
TRBD1,TRBV10-3,TRBJ1-1,CAISDRGEDTEAFF
TRBD1,TRBV5-1,TRBJ2-2,CASSTGDTGELFF
.,TRBV18,TRBJ1-2,CASSPDGSYGYTF
TRBD2,TRBV7-2,TRBJ2-7,CASSWTSGEDEQYF
.,TRBV2,TRBJ1-1,CASGGFVLNTEAFF
TRBD2,TRBV10-3,TRBJ2-3,CAISGPNLAGERNTQYF
.,TRBV4-1,TRBJ1-1,CASSQYPDVGGTEAFF
.,TRBV7-6,TRBJ2-5,CASSISRETQYF
TRBD1,TRBV13,TRBJ1-3,CASSPLGQGASAGNTIYF